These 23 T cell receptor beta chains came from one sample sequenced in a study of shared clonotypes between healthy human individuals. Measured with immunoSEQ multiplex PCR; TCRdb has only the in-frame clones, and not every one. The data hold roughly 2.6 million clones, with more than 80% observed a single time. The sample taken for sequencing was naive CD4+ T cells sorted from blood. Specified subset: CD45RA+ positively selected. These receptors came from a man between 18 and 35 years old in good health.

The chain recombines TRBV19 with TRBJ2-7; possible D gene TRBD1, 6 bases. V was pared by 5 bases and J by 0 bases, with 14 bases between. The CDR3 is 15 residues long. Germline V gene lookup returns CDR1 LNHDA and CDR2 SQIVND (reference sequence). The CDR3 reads CASSPQGSSSYEQYF. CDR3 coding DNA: TGTGCCAGTAGTCCTCAGGGGAGTAGCTCCTACGAGCAGTACTTC.

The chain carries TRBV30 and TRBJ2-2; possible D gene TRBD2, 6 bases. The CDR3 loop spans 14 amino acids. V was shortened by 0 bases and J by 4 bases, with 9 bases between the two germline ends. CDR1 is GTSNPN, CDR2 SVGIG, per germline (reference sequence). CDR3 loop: CAWSVPGGTGELFF. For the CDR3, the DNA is TGTGCCTGGAGTGTACCCGGGGGCACCGGGGAGCTGTTTTTT.

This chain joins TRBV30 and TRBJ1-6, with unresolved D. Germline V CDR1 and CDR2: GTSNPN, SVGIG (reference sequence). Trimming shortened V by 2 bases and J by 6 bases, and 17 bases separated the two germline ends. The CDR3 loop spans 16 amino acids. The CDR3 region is CAWSKSVEGPNSPLHF. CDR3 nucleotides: TGTGCCTGGAGTAAAAGTGTGGAGGGCCCTAATTCACCCCTCCACTTT.

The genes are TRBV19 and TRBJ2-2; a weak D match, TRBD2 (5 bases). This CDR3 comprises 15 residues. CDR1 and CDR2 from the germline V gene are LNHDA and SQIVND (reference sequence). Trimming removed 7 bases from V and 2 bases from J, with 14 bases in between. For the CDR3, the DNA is TGTGCCAGTAATACTTTAAGCGGAAACACCGGGGAGCTGTTTTTT. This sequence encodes CASNTLSGNTGELFF.

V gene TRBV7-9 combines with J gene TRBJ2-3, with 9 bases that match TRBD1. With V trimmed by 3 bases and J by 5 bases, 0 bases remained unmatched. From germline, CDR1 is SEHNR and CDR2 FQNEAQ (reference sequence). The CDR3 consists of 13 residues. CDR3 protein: CASSLDRGDTQYF. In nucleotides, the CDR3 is TGTGCCAGCAGCTTGGACAGGGGAGATACGCAGTATTTT.

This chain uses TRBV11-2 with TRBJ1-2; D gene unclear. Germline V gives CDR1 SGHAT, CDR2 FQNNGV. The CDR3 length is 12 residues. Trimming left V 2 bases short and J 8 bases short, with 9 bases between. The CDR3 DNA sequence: TGTGCCAGCAGCTTAAACCCTCCGGGCTACACCTTC. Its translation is CASSLNPPGYTF. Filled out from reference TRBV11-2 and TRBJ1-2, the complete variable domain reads EAGVAQSPRYKIIEKRQSVAFWCNPISGHATLYWYQQILGQGPKLLIQFQNNGVVDDSQLPKDRFSAERLKGVDSTLKIQPAKLEDSAVYLCASSLNPPGYTFGSGTRLTVV.

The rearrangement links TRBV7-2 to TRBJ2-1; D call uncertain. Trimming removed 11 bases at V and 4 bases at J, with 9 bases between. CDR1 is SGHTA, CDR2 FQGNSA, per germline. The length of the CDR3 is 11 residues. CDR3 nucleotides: TGTGCCTCCACAGTTTACAATGAGCAGTTCTTC. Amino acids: CASTVYNEQFF.

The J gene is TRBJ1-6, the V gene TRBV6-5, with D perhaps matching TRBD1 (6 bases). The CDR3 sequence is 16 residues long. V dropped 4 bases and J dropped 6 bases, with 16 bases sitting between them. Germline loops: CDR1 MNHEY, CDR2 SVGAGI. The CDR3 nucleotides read TGTGCCAGCAGTTCTAGTTCGGGACATATTAATTCACCCCTCCACTTT. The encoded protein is CASSSSSGHINSPLHF.

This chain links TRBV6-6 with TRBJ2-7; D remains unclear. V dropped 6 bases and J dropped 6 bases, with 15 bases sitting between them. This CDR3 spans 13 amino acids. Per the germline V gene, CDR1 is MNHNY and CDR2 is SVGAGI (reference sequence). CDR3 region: CASSTVGPSEQYF. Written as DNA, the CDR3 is TGTGCCAGCAGCACGGTAGGGCCCAGCGAGCAGTACTTC.

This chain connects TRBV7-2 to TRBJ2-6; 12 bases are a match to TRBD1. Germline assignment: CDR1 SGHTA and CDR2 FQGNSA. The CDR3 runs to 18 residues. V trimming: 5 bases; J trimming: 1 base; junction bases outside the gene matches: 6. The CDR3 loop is CASSLPGQGASGANVLTF. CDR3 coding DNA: TGTGCCAGCAGCCTACCGGGACAGGGGGCTTCTGGGGCCAACGTCCTGACTTTC.

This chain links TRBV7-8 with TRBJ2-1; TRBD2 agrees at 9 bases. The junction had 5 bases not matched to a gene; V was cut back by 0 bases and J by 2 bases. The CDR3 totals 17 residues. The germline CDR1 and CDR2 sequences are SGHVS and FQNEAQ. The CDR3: CASSLAATSGTYNEQFF. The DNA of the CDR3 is TGTGCCAGCAGCTTAGCCGCGACTAGCGGCACCTACAATGAGCAGTTCTTC.

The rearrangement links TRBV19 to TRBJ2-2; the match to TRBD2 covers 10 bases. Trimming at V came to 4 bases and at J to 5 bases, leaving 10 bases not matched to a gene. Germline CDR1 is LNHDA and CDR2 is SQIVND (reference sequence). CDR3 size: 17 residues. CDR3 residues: CASSNSGRFIWTGELFF. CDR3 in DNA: TGTGCCAGTAGTAATAGCGGGAGGTTTATTTGGACCGGGGAGCTGTTTTTT.

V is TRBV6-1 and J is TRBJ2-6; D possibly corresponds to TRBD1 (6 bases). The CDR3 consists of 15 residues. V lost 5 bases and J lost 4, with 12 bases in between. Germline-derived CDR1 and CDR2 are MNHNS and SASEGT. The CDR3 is CASSPRTAGANVLTF. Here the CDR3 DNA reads TGTGCCAGCAGTCCTCGGACAGCGGGGGCCAACGTCCTGACTTTC.

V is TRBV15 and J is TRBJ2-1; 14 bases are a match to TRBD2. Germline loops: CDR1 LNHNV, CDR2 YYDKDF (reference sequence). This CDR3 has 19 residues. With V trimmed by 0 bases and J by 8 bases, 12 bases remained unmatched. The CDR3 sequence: CATSRDRLAGGLLGDEQFF. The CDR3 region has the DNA TGTGCCACCAGCAGAGATAGACTAGCGGGAGGGCTTTTGGGGGATGAGCAGTTCTTC.

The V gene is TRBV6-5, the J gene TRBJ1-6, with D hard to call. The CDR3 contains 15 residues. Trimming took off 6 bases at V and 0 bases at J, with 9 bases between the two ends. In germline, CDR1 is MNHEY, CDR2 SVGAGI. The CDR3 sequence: CASREDYSYNSPLHF. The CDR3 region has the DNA TGTGCCAGCAGGGAGGACTACTCCTATAATTCACCCCTCCACTTT.

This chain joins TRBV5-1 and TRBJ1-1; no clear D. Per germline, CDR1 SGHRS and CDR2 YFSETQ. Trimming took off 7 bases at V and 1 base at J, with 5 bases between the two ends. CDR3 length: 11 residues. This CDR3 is CASHSNTEAFF. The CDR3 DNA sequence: TGCGCCAGCCATTCGAACACTGAAGCTTTCTTT.

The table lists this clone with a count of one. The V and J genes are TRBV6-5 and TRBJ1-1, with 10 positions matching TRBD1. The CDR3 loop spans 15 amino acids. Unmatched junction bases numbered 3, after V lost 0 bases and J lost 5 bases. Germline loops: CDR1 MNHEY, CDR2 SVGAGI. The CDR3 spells CASSYSGQGKTEAFF. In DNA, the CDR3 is TGTGCCAGCAGTTACTCGGGACAGGGGAAGACTGAAGCTTTCTTT.

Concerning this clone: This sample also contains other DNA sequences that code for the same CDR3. CDR3 DNA: TGTGCCAGCAGCCCACTCGGCACCGGGGAGCTGTTTTTT. Protein sequence: CASSPLGTGELFF. The chain uses TRBV7-2 and TRBJ2-2, with D unclear. The CDR3 totals 13 residues. Germline CDR1 reads SGHTA; CDR2 reads FQGNSA. Trimming removed 5 bases at V and 4 bases at J, with 8 bases between.

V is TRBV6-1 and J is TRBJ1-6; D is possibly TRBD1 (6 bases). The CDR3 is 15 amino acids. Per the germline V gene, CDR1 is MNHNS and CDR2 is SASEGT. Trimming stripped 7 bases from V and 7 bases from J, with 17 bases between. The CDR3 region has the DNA TGTGCCAGCACCCGAGGGACACCGGTAAATTCACCCCTCCACTTT. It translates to CASTRGTPVNSPLHF.

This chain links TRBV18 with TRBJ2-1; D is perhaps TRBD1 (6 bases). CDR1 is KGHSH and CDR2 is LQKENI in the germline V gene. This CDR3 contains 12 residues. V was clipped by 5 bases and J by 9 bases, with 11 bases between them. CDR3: CASSLNRAEQFF. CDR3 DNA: TGTGCCAGCTCATTGAACAGGGCTGAGCAGTTCTTC.

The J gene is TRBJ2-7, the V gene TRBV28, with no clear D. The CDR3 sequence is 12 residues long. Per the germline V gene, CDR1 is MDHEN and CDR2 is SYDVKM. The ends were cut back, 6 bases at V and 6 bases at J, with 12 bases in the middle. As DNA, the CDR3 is TGTGCCAGCAGCCCCTCCCGGGTCGAGCAGTACTTC. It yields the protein CASSPSRVEQYF.

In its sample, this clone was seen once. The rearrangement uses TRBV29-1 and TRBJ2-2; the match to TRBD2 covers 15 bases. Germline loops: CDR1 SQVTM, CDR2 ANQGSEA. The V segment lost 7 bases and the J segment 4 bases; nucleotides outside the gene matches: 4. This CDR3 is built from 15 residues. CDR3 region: CSGTSGRVGTGELFF. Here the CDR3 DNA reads TGCAGCGGGACTAGCGGGAGGGTCGGCACCGGGGAGCTGTTTTTT.

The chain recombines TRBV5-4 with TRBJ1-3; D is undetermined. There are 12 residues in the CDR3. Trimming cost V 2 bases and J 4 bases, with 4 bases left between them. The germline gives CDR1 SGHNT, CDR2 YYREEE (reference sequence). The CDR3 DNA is TGTGCCAGCAGCTTCGGGGGAAACACCATATATTTT. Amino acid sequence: CASSFGGNTIYF.